A single sample gave rise to the 27 T cell receptor beta chains below, sequenced in a study of cytomegalovirus exposure and HLA in healthy donors. Some clones are missing from TCRdb's copy, which holds only in-frame ones; the method was immunoSEQ multiplex PCR. The table lists under 65,000 clones, 85% to 95% of them singletons. The sequencing input was PBMCs. These receptors originate from a woman under 30 in good health and CMV-seropositive.

The V and J genes are TRBV4-3 and TRBJ2-5, with 7 bases that match TRBD2. The CDR3 is 15 residues long. Germline CDR1 and CDR2: LGHNA and YSLEER. Unmatched junction bases numbered 4, after V lost 0 bases and J lost 3 bases. The DNA of the CDR3 is TGCGCCAGCAGCCAAGATCCTAGCGGTAAAGAGACCCAGTACTTC. Translation gives CASSQDPSGKETQYF.

This clone was counted a single time. The rearrangement uses TRBV7-9 and TRBJ2-1; TRBD2 matches at 7 bases. The CDR3 spans 14 residues. The V and J ends lost 5 bases and 10 bases, in that order; junction bases with no gene match: 11. Per germline, CDR1 SEHNR and CDR2 FQNEAQ (reference sequence). This CDR3 is CASSDKRLAFEQFF. The CDR3 DNA follows: TGTGCCAGCAGCGACAAAAGACTAGCATTCGAGCAGTTCTTC. Full variable domain (remainder filled in from reference TRBV7-9 and TRBJ2-1): DTGVSQNPRHKITKRGQNVTFRCDPISEHNRLYWYRQTLGQGPEFLTYFQNEAQLEKSRLLSDRFSAERPKGSFSTLEIQRTEQGDSAMYLCASSDKRLAFEQFFGPGTRLTVL.

This clone came up once. The CDR3 DNA reads TGTGCCAGCAGAGGGGACTACAACACAGATACGCAGTATTTT. Its protein product is CASRGDYNTDTQYF. This chain connects TRBV7-9 to TRBJ2-3; 7 bases are shared with TRBD2. Germline CDR1 reads SEHNR; CDR2 reads FQNEAQ (reference sequence). V gave up 6 bases and J gave up 2 bases; unmatched junction bases: 5. This CDR3 contains 14 residues.

The rearrangement links TRBV15 to TRBJ2-7, with D perhaps matching TRBD2 (6 bases). Germline V gene sequence: CDR1 LNHNV, CDR2 YYDKDF (reference sequence). V shed 0 bases and J shed 2 bases, with 14 bases lying between them. The CDR3 covers 16 residues. The CDR3 here is CATSRDASGPAYEQYF. CDR3 DNA sequence: TGTGCCACCAGCAGAGATGCGAGCGGGCCCGCCTACGAGCAGTACTTC.

This sequence joins TRBV7-6 and TRBJ2-2, with TRBD1 matching over 9 bases. Germline CDR1 and CDR2: SGHVS and FNYEAQ. This CDR3 is built from 16 residues. V shed 5 bases and J 6 bases; nucleotides not matched to a gene: 10. The CDR3 region is CASSNTGQGWAGELFF. CDR3 DNA: TGTGCCAGCAGCAACACTGGACAGGGGTGGGCCGGGGAGCTGTTTTTT. The full variable domain, with the rest looked up from reference TRBV7-6 and TRBJ2-2, is GAGVSQSPRYKVTKRGQDVALRCDPISGHVSLYWYRQALGQGPEFLTYFNYEAQQDKSGLPNDRFSAERPEGSISTLTIQRTEQRDSAMYRCASSNTGQGWAGELFFGEGSRLTVL.

V is TRBV28 and J is TRBJ2-7, with a weak D call TRBD2 (6 bases). Germline CDR1 reads MDHEN; CDR2 reads SYDVKM. The V end lost 4 bases, the J end lost 7 bases, and 14 bases lay between the germline ends. The CDR3 loop spans 13 amino acids. CDR3 residues: CASSSRETEEQYF. The CDR3 bases are TGTGCCAGCAGTTCCCGGGAGACGGAAGAGCAGTACTTC.

The chain recombines TRBV19 with TRBJ2-7; D perhaps matches TRBD2 (5 bases). The germline V gene encodes CDR1 LNHDA and CDR2 SQIVND (reference sequence). V was clipped by 6 bases and J by 2 bases, with 8 bases between them. The CDR3 runs 12 residues. The DNA for the CDR3 is TGTGCCAGTAGCCAGCGGCCCTACGAGCAGTACTTC. Encoded protein: CASSQRPYEQYF.

V is TRBV6-5 and J is TRBJ1-2; D may be TRBD1 (5 bases). V shed 11 bases and J shed 5 bases, with 12 bases lying between them. Germline V lookup: CDR1 MNHEY, CDR2 SVGAGI. The CDR3 totals 11 residues. CDR3: CAAGLGYGYTF. The CDR3 DNA follows: TGTGCCGCAGGGTTGGGATATGGCTACACCTTC.

The chain recombines TRBV30 with TRBJ2-3; TRBD1 matches 8 bases. The CDR3 has 19 residues. Germline V gene lookup returns CDR1 GTSNPN and CDR2 SVGIG (reference sequence). V shed 2 bases and J 0 bases; nucleotides not matched to a gene: 16. The DNA for the CDR3 is TGTGCCTGGAGTACGTGGACAGGGAGCATATCTACTAGCACAGATACGCAGTATTTT. Residues: CAWSTWTGSISTSTDTQYF.

V gene TRBV27 combines with J gene TRBJ1-2, with 7 bases aligning to TRBD1. Germline CDR1 reads MNHEY; CDR2 reads SMNVEV (reference sequence). The CDR3 extends over 16 amino acids. Trimming removed 5 bases from V and 2 bases from J; junction bases left unmatched: 11. This chain's CDR3 is CASSEKKTGWNYGYTF. The DNA of the CDR3 is TGTGCCAGCAGTGAAAAAAAGACAGGGTGGAACTATGGCTACACCTTC.

The chain joins TRBV6-1 to TRBJ2-1; 8 bases align to TRBD2. This CDR3 is 14 amino acids long. Germline loops: CDR1 MNHNS, CDR2 SASEGT. After removal of 4 bases from V and 2 bases from J, the junction contained 1 base not matched to a gene. The CDR3 nucleotides read TGTGCCAGCAGTGCAGCGGGAGCCTACAATGAGCAGTTCTTC. This encodes CASSAAGAYNEQFF.

The chain joins TRBV28 to TRBJ1-2; D is perhaps TRBD1 (5 bases). The CDR3 runs 15 residues. Deletions cut 1 base from V and 1 base from J, with 10 bases between. CDR1 is MDHEN and CDR2 is SYDVKM in the germline V gene. CDR3 coding DNA: TGTGCCAGCAGTTTATTCAGGGTTGGTAACTATGGCTACACCTTC. Protein product: CASSLFRVGNYGYTF.

J is TRBJ1-4 and V is TRBV27; a weak D match, TRBD1 (5 bases). Trimming took off 5 bases at V and 3 bases at J, with 10 bases between the two ends. The CDR3 sequence is 14 residues long. The germline V gene has CDR1 MNHEY and CDR2 SMNVEV (reference sequence). The CDR3: CASSGGVANEKLFF. For the CDR3, the DNA is TGTGCCAGCAGTGGGGGGGTAGCTAATGAAAAACTGTTTTTT. Full variable domain (remainder filled in from reference TRBV27 and TRBJ1-4): EAQVTQNPRYLITVTGKKLTVTCSQNMNHEYMSWYRQDPGLGLRQIYYSMNVEVTDKGDVPEGYKVSRKEKRNFPLILESPSPNQTSLYFCASSGGVANEKLFFGSGTQLSVL.

J is TRBJ2-7 and V is TRBV28; 7 positions match TRBD2. Losses at the gene ends were 5 bases for V and 0 bases for J; bases not matched to a gene: 13. CDR1 and CDR2 (germline): MDHEN, SYDVKM. The CDR3 runs 17 residues. The CDR3 coding sequence is TGTGCCAGCAGTCTCCCTCTCCTCCTAGCGGACTCCTACGAGCAGTACTTC. Its translation is CASSLPLLLADSYEQYF. The variable domain in full, with the rest retrieved from reference TRBV28 and TRBJ2-7, is DVKVTQSSRYLVKRTGEKVFLECVQDMDHENMFWYRQDPGLGLRLIYFSYDVKMKEKGDIPEGYSVSREKKERFSLILESASTNQTSMYLCASSLPLLLADSYEQYFGPGTRLTVT.

The CDR3 nucleotides are TGTGCCAGCAACCCAATTGGGGGACTTGGGCAGCCCCAGCATTTT. Residues: CASNPIGGLGQPQHF. This chain connects TRBV6-1 to TRBJ1-5; the D gene is possibly TRBD1 (5 bases). Germline loops: CDR1 MNHNS, CDR2 SASEGT. The CDR3 contains 15 residues. V was trimmed by 7 bases and J by 7 bases, leaving 20 bases between them.

V is TRBV2 and J is TRBJ1-2; no reliable D call. From germline, CDR1 is SNHLY and CDR2 FYNNEI. The CDR3 length is 14 residues. V lost 6 bases and J 5 bases, leaving 16 bases between the germline ends. The CDR3 reads CASSPGLLAYGYTF. CDR3 bases: TGTGCCAGCAGCCCAGGACTCCTGGCGTATGGCTACACCTTC.

This clone was observed a single time. The chain uses TRBV7-9 and TRBJ2-7; TRBD1 matches at 7 bases. The CDR3 is 15 amino acids. Germline CDR1 is SEHNR and CDR2 is FQNEAQ (reference sequence). Trimming at V came to 5 bases and at J to 0 bases, leaving 7 bases not matched to a gene. CDR3 sequence: CASSLRGQSSYEQYF. The DNA of the CDR3 is TGTGCCAGCAGCCTCAGGGGACAGAGCTCCTACGAGCAGTACTTC.

The J gene is TRBJ1-5, the V gene TRBV7-3; a weak D match, TRBD1 (5 bases). Germline lookup yields CDR1 SGHTA and CDR2 FQGTGA. CDR3 length: 14 amino acids. V shed 9 bases and J shed 1 base, with 13 bases lying between them. The CDR3 loop is CASKQGWSNQPQHF. Here the CDR3 DNA reads TGTGCCAGTAAGCAGGGATGGAGCAATCAGCCCCAGCATTTT.

Here the CDR3 DNA reads TGCGCCAGCAGCCAGGGCCCCCGGTGGGACTCCGTACCCGAGCAGTTCTTC. Its protein product is CASSQGPRWDSVPEQFF. The chain links TRBV4-1 to TRBJ2-1; TRBD2 might be the D (6 bases). The V end lost 3 bases, the J end lost 10 bases, and 25 bases lay between the germline ends. Germline V gene sequence: CDR1 MGHRA, CDR2 YSYEKL. The CDR3 consists of 17 residues.

The V gene is TRBV4-2, the J gene TRBJ2-5; 7 nucleotides agree with TRBD1. With 4 bases clipped from V and 5 bases from J, the junction kept 13 bases outside the gene matches. CDR3 length: 16 amino acids. Germline assignment: CDR1 LGHNA and CDR2 YNFKEQ. The CDR3 loop is CASSRVPGQRWETQYF. CDR3 DNA: TGTGCCAGCAGCCGAGTACCGGGACAGCGCTGGGAGACCCAGTACTTC.

Here the CDR3 reads CASSLGSGLAADTQYF. DNA for the CDR3: TGTGCCAGCAGCTTGGGGTCGGGACTAGCGGCAGATACGCAGTATTTT. This sequence joins TRBV5-4 and TRBJ2-3; 11 nucleotides line up with TRBD2. The CDR3 sequence is 16 residues long. The germline gives CDR1 SGHNT, CDR2 YYREEE (reference sequence). The J segment lost 4 bases and the V segment lost 0 bases, leaving 4 bases of the junction unmatched.

V and J are TRBV9 and TRBJ2-2, with TRBD2 identical over 9 bases. V shed 5 bases, J shed 4 bases, and the junction held 6 bases outside the gene matches. This CDR3 comprises 15 residues. CDR1 is SGDLS, CDR2 YYNGEE, per germline. The CDR3 bases are TGTGCCAGCAGTGAGACTAGCGGCGGCACCGGGGAGCTGTTTTTT. Translated, it gives CASSETSGGTGELFF. The complete variable domain, with remaining parts taken from reference TRBV9 and TRBJ2-2, reads DSGVTQTPKHLITATGQRVTLRCSPRSGDLSVYWYQQSLDQGLQFLIQYYNGEERAKGNILERFSAQQFPDLHSELNLSSLELGDSALYFCASSETSGGTGELFFGEGSRLTVL.

This rearrangement joins TRBV2 to TRBJ1-4; 12 bases are a match to TRBD1. The germline V gene has CDR1 SNHLY and CDR2 FYNNEI. V shed 4 bases, J shed 10 bases, and the junction held 7 bases outside the gene matches. This CDR3 is built from 15 residues. CDR3 nucleotides: TGTGCCAGCAGTGTATGGGACAGGGGGCTAGGAAAACTGTTTTTT. Translation: CASSVWDRGLGKLFF.

The V gene is TRBV5-4, the J gene TRBJ2-5; a possible D gene is TRBD2 (7 bases). V gave up 0 bases and J gave up 2 bases, with 11 bases separating them. Per the germline V gene, CDR1 is SGHNT and CDR2 is YYREEE (reference sequence). The CDR3 is 15 residues long. The CDR3 protein is CASSLEGGGQETQYF. The CDR3 region has the DNA TGTGCCAGCAGCTTGGAAGGGGGAGGGCAAGAGACCCAGTACTTC. Based on the CDR3 plus reference TRBV5-4 and TRBJ2-5, the full variable domain is ETGVTQSPTHLIKTRGQQVTLRCSSQSGHNTVSWYQQALGQGPQFIFQYYREEENGRGNFPPRFSGLQFPNYSSELNVNALELDDSALYLCASSLEGGGQETQYFGPGTRLLVL.

The J gene is TRBJ1-1, the V gene TRBV7-2; 8 bases agree with TRBD1. Unmatched junction bases numbered 6, after V lost 0 bases and J lost 6 bases. The CDR3 is 15 amino acids. Germline V lookup: CDR1 SGHTA, CDR2 FQGNSA. CDR3 in amino acids: CASSLAGIQGAEAFF. For the CDR3, the DNA is TGTGCCAGCAGCTTAGCGGGAATACAGGGGGCTGAAGCTTTCTTT.

The chain has TRBV29-1 and TRBJ2-7, with 9 bases fitting TRBD1. In germline, CDR1 is SQVTM, CDR2 ANQGSEA. The CDR3 has 15 amino acids. V lost 4 bases and J lost 2; bases outside the gene matches: 9. The CDR3 sequence: CSVVSGGQGPYEQYF. CDR3 DNA: TGCAGCGTTGTAAGTGGGGGACAGGGACCCTACGAGCAGTACTTC.

The CDR3 coding sequence is TGCGCCAGCAGCCCCGAACAGTGGAATACCCTGAACACTGAAGCTTTCTTT. Amino acid sequence: CASSPEQWNTLNTEAFF. The V gene is TRBV4-1, the J gene TRBJ1-1; no clear D gene. The V gene's germline CDR1 is MGHRA and CDR2 YSYEKL. Trimming took 4 bases from V and 0 from J, leaving 18 bases between them. This CDR3 comprises 17 residues.